This passage covers 10 T cell receptor beta chains from one sample sequenced in a study of blood T cells in healthy people across ages. Through a sample-barcoded 5' primer and a J-beta primer mix, a second PCR was run for about 6 to 11 cycles. TCRdb passed the 5' RACE reads through MiXCR, listing each CDR3 protein once. This table has some 1.5 million distinct CDR3 sequences, about 45% appearing once. The sample taken for sequencing was blood. The receptors here all came from a woman younger than 30 in good health.

The V gene is TRBV6-2 or TRBV6-3, the J gene TRBJ2-2; D call uncertain. Trimming took 5 bases from V and 9 from J, leaving 10 bases between them. The length of the CDR3 is 12 residues. CDR1 is MNHEY, CDR2 SVGEGT, per germline. The CDR3 protein is CASSRKGRELFF. CDR3 sequence (DNA): TGTGCCAGCAGTAGAAAGGGTCGGGAGCTGTTTTTT.

The genes are TRBV6-1 and TRBJ2-1; 11 positions match TRBD2. This CDR3 contains 15 residues. Losses at the gene ends were 3 bases for V and 3 bases for J; bases not matched to a gene: 1. CDR1 MNHNS and CDR2 SASEGT come from the germline V gene. The CDR3 is CASSEGLAVYNEQFF. CDR3 nucleotides: TGTGCCAGCAGTGAGGGACTAGCGGTCTACAATGAGCAGTTCTTC.

The sample holds a few counts of this clonotype. V gene TRBV28 combines with J gene TRBJ2-7; TRBD2 matches at 9 bases. The CDR3 totals 14 residues. The V gene's germline CDR1 is MDHEN and CDR2 SYDVKM. V was clipped by 6 bases and J by 7 bases; unmatched bases: 10. The CDR3 reads CASRPLAGYNEQYF. CDR3 nucleotide sequence: TGTGCCAGCAGGCCACTAGCGGGTTACAATGAGCAGTACTTC.

The chain employs TRBV7-9 and TRBJ2-1; TRBD1 might be the D (6 bases). The CDR3 has 13 amino acids. Germline CDR1 SEHNR, CDR2 FQNEAQ (reference sequence). V was clipped by 5 bases and J by 10 bases, with 15 bases between them. The CDR3 sequence: CASSLSGGGEQFF. CDR3 nucleotides: TGTGCCAGCAGCCTTAGTGGTGGGGGCGAGCAGTTCTTC. The full variable domain, in which reference TRBV7-9 and TRBJ2-1 provide the parts outside the CDR3, is DTGVSQNPRHKITKRGQNVTFRCDPISEHNRLYWYRQTLGQGPEFLTYFQNEAQLEKSRLLSDRFSAERPKGSFSTLEIQRTEQGDSAMYLCASSLSGGGEQFFGPGTRLTVL.

This chain joins TRBV29-1 and TRBJ2-4; D possibly uses TRBD1 or TRBD2 (5 bases each). Trimming took 8 bases from V and 0 from J, leaving 14 bases between them. The germline gives CDR1 SQVTM, CDR2 ANQGSEA. This CDR3 has 14 amino acids. CDR3 amino acids: CSISRGLAKNIQYF. The CDR3 DNA reads TGCAGCATCAGCCGGGGCCTAGCCAAAAACATTCAGTACTTC.

The rearrangement links TRBV7-2 to TRBJ1-3; D is ambiguous. Trimming pared 1 base from V and 0 bases from J, leaving 7 bases between. CDR3 length: 15 amino acids. Per the germline V gene, CDR1 is SGHTA and CDR2 is FQGNSA. CDR3 nucleotide sequence: TGTGCCAGCAGCTTAGAGCCACTCTCTGGAAACACCATATATTTT. It yields the protein CASSLEPLSGNTIYF.

This chain connects TRBV20-1 to TRBJ1-2; weak D call: TRBD1 (6 bases). The CDR3 spans 12 residues. Germline-derived CDR1 and CDR2 are DFQATT and SNEGSKA (reference sequence). Trimming stripped 5 bases from V and 3 bases from J, with 10 bases between. The CDR3 reads CSAWTAYYGYTF. The CDR3 DNA is TGCAGTGCTTGGACAGCGTACTATGGCTACACCTTC.

This chain connects TRBV4-3 to TRBJ2-4, with D perhaps assigned TRBD1 or TRBD2 (6 bases each). The DNA matches TRBJ2-7 better at its end, which makes the J call doubtful. The CDR3 has 16 residues. Germline CDR1 and CDR2: LGHNA and YSLEER. The chain's CDR3 is CASSQGYREEVYEQYF. The DNA for the CDR3 is TGCGCCAGCAGCCAAGGTTACAGGGAGGAAGTCTACGAGCAGTACTTC.

This clonotype was found a few times. The chain recombines TRBV11-2 with TRBJ1-2, with TRBD1 as a possible D gene (5 bases). V dropped 5 bases and J dropped 5 bases, with 12 bases sitting between them. The CDR3 is 13 residues long. Germline loops: CDR1 SGHAT, CDR2 FQNNGV. CDR3 sequence reads: CASSGGISYGYTF. In DNA form, the CDR3 reads TGTGCCAGCAGCGGGGGGATTTCATATGGCTACACCTTC.

This clonotype has at least ten counts. The rearrangement joins TRBV11-2 to TRBJ2-3; 7 bases fit TRBD2. This CDR3 contains 14 residues. The germline gives CDR1 SGHAT, CDR2 FQNNGV. V was clipped by 5 bases and J by 2 bases; unmatched bases: 4. For the CDR3, the DNA is TGTGCCAGCAGCGCTGGACTAGTCACAGATACGCAGTATTTT. Translated: CASSAGLVTDTQYF. Together with reference TRBV11-2 and TRBJ2-3, the CDR3 gives the full variable domain: EAGVAQSPRYKIIEKRQSVAFWCNPISGHATLYWYQQILGQGPKLLIQFQNNGVVDDSQLPKDRFSAERLKGVDSTLKIQPAKLEDSAVYLCASSAGLVTDTQYFGPGTRLTVL.